This T cell receptor (beta chain) stems from a study of cytomegalovirus exposure and HLA in healthy donors. Background on the study: The approximately 130 validation repertoires and the roughly 670 first-cohort repertoires shared a platform, a later analysis reported.

Worth noting for this clone: Its antigen is still unknown.

Study-level findings and limits: Confirmation in vitro established that a few CMV-associated chains were specific for CMV antigens. Cytomegalovirus status was reportedly diagnosed by the classifier with high specificity and sensitivity. Among TCR beta chains, those listed as cytomegalovirus-associated numbered around 180.

The table came from immunoSEQ multiplex PCR; TCRdb's copy has only in-frame clones and leaves some out. The sample holds roughly 300,000 clones, about nine tenths seen once. V trimming: 5 bases; J trimming: 4 bases; junction bases outside the gene matches: 5. CDR3 length equals 15 residues. Germline CDR1 reads SGHAT; CDR2 reads FQNNGV. The TCR was taken from a young woman in good health and CMV-seronegative. Sequenced input: PBMCs. V and J are TRBV11-2 and TRBJ1-4; 9 nucleotides agree with TRBD1. This chain's CDR3 is CASSAQTGGNEKLFF. CDR3 DNA: TGTGCCAGCAGCGCCCAGACAGGGGGTAATGAAAAACTGTTTTTT.